This entry lists 21 T cell receptor beta chains sequenced from one sample in a study of CD8+CD57+ T cells in acquired aplastic anemia. Genomic DNA provided the template from which TCR beta VDJ and CDR3 profiles were obtained. TCRdb recomputed calls from the reads with MiXCR, one row per CDR3 protein. The data contain a few hundred thousand distinct CDR3 sequences, roughly half of them seen just once; the ten biggest clones take up less than 10%. The sample taken for sequencing was sorted CD4+, CD8+, or CD8+CD57+ T cells (not recorded which) from PBMCs. These receptors originate from a human donor with severe aplastic anemia or a healthy control (not recorded which).

The chain joins TRBV2 to TRBJ2-5, with TRBD1 matching 7 bases. Germline-derived CDR1 and CDR2 are SNHLY and FYNNEI. After removal of 3 bases from V and 3 bases from J, the junction contained 13 bases not matched to a gene. The CDR3 consists of 17 residues. The CDR3 is CASSDSALVGQKETQYF. The CDR3 DNA reads TGTGCCAGCAGTGACTCGGCATTGGTGGGACAGAAAGAGACCCAGTACTTC.

This clonotype was detected many times. The rearrangement links TRBV10-3 to TRBJ1-1; the D is unclear. CDR1 is ENHRY, CDR2 SYGVKD, per germline. The CDR3 is 13 amino acids. Trimming took off 0 bases at V and 5 bases at J, with 7 bases between the two ends. CDR3 bases: TGTGCCATCAGTGAGTCCCCCGGGACTGAAGCTTTCTTT. The encoded protein is CAISESPGTEAFF.

This chain joins TRBV6-2 or TRBV6-3 and TRBJ2-1, with TRBD1 identical over 7 bases. The CDR3 spans 12 residues. Germline lookup yields CDR1 MNHEY and CDR2 SVGEGT. V gave up 6 bases and J gave up 6 bases; unmatched junction bases: 2. CDR3: CASSDRANEQFF. DNA for the CDR3: TGTGCCAGCAGCGACAGGGCCAATGAGCAGTTCTTC.

There are many counts of this clonotype. V and J are TRBV7-8 and TRBJ2-1, with D possibly TRBD2 on 6 matching bases. The V gene's germline CDR1 is SGHVS and CDR2 FQNEAQ. V lost 4 bases, J lost 0 bases, and 10 bases lay in between. This CDR3 is built from 15 residues. The CDR3 region is CASSSNSGSYNEQFF. Here the CDR3 DNA reads TGTGCCAGCAGCTCCAATAGCGGCTCCTACAATGAGCAGTTCTTC.

The chain carries TRBV2 and TRBJ1-1; TRBD1 is a possible D gene (5 bases). The CDR3 covers 17 residues. Germline V CDR1 and CDR2: SNHLY, FYNNEI. V shed 4 bases and J shed 4 bases, with 22 bases lying between them. Written as DNA, the CDR3 is TGTGCCAGCAGTGCGTCTCCCCAGGGCAGGGTCGGCACTGAAGCTTTCTTT. As protein: CASSASPQGRVGTEAFF.

There are many counts of this clonotype. J is TRBJ1-2 and V is TRBV19; possibly TRBD1 for D (5 bases). This CDR3 region has 15 residues. From germline, CDR1 is LNHDA and CDR2 SQIVND (reference sequence). Trimming shortened V by 9 bases and J by 4 bases, and 21 bases separated the two germline ends. The chain's CDR3 is CASADKDGRVYGYTF. The CDR3 region has the DNA TGTGCCAGCGCGGACAAAGACGGGAGGGTCTATGGCTACACCTTC.

In the case of this clonotype: Being one base from a much bigger clone, this may be a read error. The chain has TRBV27 and TRBJ1-2, with a tentative D call TRBD1 (6 bases). This CDR3 contains 14 residues. Trimming removed 2 bases from V and 7 bases from J, with 14 bases in between. The germline V gene encodes CDR1 MNHEY and CDR2 SMNVEV (reference sequence). The CDR3 DNA is TGTGCCAGCAGTTTAATTGGACAGAGTCTTGGCTACACCTTC. Translated: CASSLIGQSLGYTF.

This chain links TRBV20-1 with TRBJ1-6; 7 bases align to TRBD1. This CDR3 spans 15 amino acids. With V trimmed by 6 bases and J by 9 bases, 14 bases remained unmatched. The germline V gene has CDR1 DFQATT and CDR2 SNEGSKA (reference sequence). The chain's CDR3 is CSAAGQVGGGSPLHF. CDR3 nucleotide sequence: TGCAGTGCGGCCGGACAGGTAGGGGGGGGTTCACCCCTCCACTTT.

This chain connects TRBV20-1 to TRBJ2-3; 10 bases are shared with TRBD2. The V gene end was trimmed by 6 bases and the J gene end by 0 bases; junction bases not matched to a gene: 3. The germline V gene encodes CDR1 DFQATT and CDR2 SNEGSKA (reference sequence). The CDR3 is 14 amino acids. CDR3 loop: CSAVLAGSTDTQYF. CDR3 sequence (DNA): TGCAGTGCCGTACTAGCGGGAAGCACAGATACGCAGTATTTT.

The V call is TRBV5-6, the J call TRBJ2-7; D perhaps matches TRBD2 (5 bases). V was trimmed by 3 bases and J by 7 bases, leaving 11 bases between them. Germline CDR1 SGHDT, CDR2 YYEEEE. The CDR3 has 12 residues. The DNA of the CDR3 is TGTGCCAGCAGCTGGCCCCCGGGGGAGCAGTACTTC. This translates into CASSWPPGEQYF.

This clonotype was detected many times. The chain couples TRBV6-6 to TRBJ2-1; perhaps TRBD2 as D (5 bases). The germline CDR1 and CDR2 sequences are MNHNY and SVGAGI (reference sequence). V was pared by 4 bases and J by 6 bases, with 10 bases between. The CDR3 is made up of 13 amino acids. The chain's CDR3 is CASSSPSFNEQFF. The CDR3 DNA follows: TGTGCCAGCAGTTCACCTAGCTTCAATGAGCAGTTCTTC.

This clonotype has a single count. The chain is built from TRBV7-3 and TRBJ2-5, with D possibly being TRBD1 (6 bases). V was pared by 5 bases and J by 4 bases, with 14 bases between. This CDR3 spans 14 amino acids. Germline CDR1 and CDR2: SGHTA and FQGTGA. The DNA for the CDR3 is TGTGCCAGCAGCCAGGGGTCCTATCGAGAGACCCAGTACTTC. Translated, it gives CASSQGSYRETQYF.

This chain joins TRBV24-1 and TRBJ2-7; a possible D gene is TRBD1 (5 bases). Germline values: CDR1 KGHDR, CDR2 SFDVKD. The CDR3 spans 12 residues. V lost 10 bases to trimming and J lost 5 bases, with 14 bases between them. The CDR3 DNA is TGTGCCACAAGTTCAGGGTTCAACGAGCAGTACTTC. Translating gives CATSSGFNEQYF.

The V and J genes are TRBV5-6 and TRBJ2-7; 7 bases are shared with TRBD1. The CDR3 covers 15 residues. V lost 5 bases and J lost 3; bases outside the gene matches: 11. The V gene's germline CDR1 is SGHDT and CDR2 YYEEEE. The CDR3 spells CASSLRDSWFYEQYF. For the CDR3, the DNA is TGTGCCAGCAGTCTCCGGGACAGCTGGTTCTACGAGCAGTACTTC.

The chain couples TRBV7-8 to TRBJ2-7; the D is unclear. Germline V gene data show CDR1 as SGHVS and CDR2 as FQNEAQ. Trimming took 6 bases from V and 3 from J, leaving 12 bases between them. This CDR3 is 13 amino acids long. In DNA, the CDR3 is TGTGCCAGCAGTCGGGCCCTCGGCTACGAGCAGTACTTC. Translating it yields CASSRALGYEQYF.

In its sample, this clonotype was seen many times. The junction departs from germline at one end; a sequencing error may be responsible. This chain joins TRBV20-1 and TRBJ1-2; D unresolved. CDR3 length: 11 residues. Germline CDR1 reads DFQATT; CDR2 reads SNEGSKA (reference sequence). DNA for the CDR3: TGCAGTGCTAGAGATCTGTCTGGGTTGTCCTTC. The encoded protein is CSARDLSGLSF.

This clonotype was seen many times. This sequence joins TRBV4-1 and TRBJ1-2, with D possibly matching TRBD1 (5 bases). The CDR3 consists of 17 residues. Per germline, CDR1 MGHRA and CDR2 YSYEKL. V was pared by 0 bases and J by 8 bases, with 22 bases between. Here the CDR3 DNA reads TGCGCCAGCAGCCAAGATAGTGGGTCGGCCAGGGAATACGGCTACACCTTC. As protein: CASSQDSGSAREYGYTF.

At least ten counts were recorded for this clonotype. The rearrangement uses TRBV11-2 and TRBJ2-3; possibly TRBD2 for D (6 bases). V was shortened by 3 bases and J by 2 bases, with 9 bases between the two germline ends. This CDR3 has 14 amino acids. Looked up from germline, CDR1 is SGHAT and CDR2 is FQNNGV. The CDR3 DNA is TGTGCCAGCAGCTTTCTGGACTACACAGATACGCAGTATTTT. Its protein product is CASSFLDYTDTQYF.

This clonotype has a handful of counts. The rearrangement links TRBV9 to TRBJ2-5; 10 positions match TRBD2. The ends lost 2 bases at V and 4 bases at J; junction bases unmatched: 2. Germline V CDR1 and CDR2: SGDLS, YYNGEE. This CDR3 has 14 residues. The CDR3: CASSVRLAGETQYF. The CDR3 nucleotides read TGTGCCAGCAGCGTTAGACTAGCGGGAGAGACCCAGTACTTC.

Note on this clonotype: The conserved phenylalanine or tryptophan is not found at the CDR3 terminus, so this likely reflects a read error. CDR3 in amino acids: CASSQTSSTDTQYS. DNA of the CDR3: TGTGCCAGCAGCCAAACTAGCAGCACAGATACGCAGTATTCC. V and J are TRBV7-6 and TRBJ2-3, with D possibly matching TRBD2 (6 bases). CDR3 length: 14 residues. V was shortened by 5 bases and J by 0 bases, with 9 bases between the two germline ends. CDR1 and CDR2 (germline): SGHVS, FNYEAQ.

Note on this clonotype: The conserved phenylalanine or tryptophan normally closing the CDR3 is absent here, so this likely arose from a read error. The chain couples TRBV7-8 to TRBJ1-6; the D is unclear. The length of the CDR3 is 16 residues. Germline CDR1 reads SGHVS; CDR2 reads FQNEAQ. V was pared by 6 bases and J by 8 bases, with 20 bases between. DNA for the CDR3: TGTGCCAGCAGTGAAGCGCTTCTTAGGGTAGATTCACCCCTCCACTTG. Translating gives CASSEALLRVDSPLHL.